Listed below are T cell receptor beta chains from one sample, sequenced in a study of blood T cell repertoires in COVID-19. The protocol was immunoSEQ multiplex PCR, while the TCRdb copy is restricted to in-frame clones and leaves out a portion. The sample carries about 110,000 clones, 60% to 85% recorded once. Material for sequencing was peripheral blood. These receptors came from a human donor in a cohort sampled during active or convalescent COVID-19. The CDR3 runs from the conserved cysteine through the conserved F or W. The D gene is left open where the match is weak. Only part of the rows carry a size: once, few, many, or a class if the clone is expanded.

D gene	J gene	clone size	V gene	CDR3 protein	CDR3 DNA
.	TRBJ2-7	.	TRBV7-9	CASSLGPQGGYEQYF	TGTGCCAGCAGCTTAGGTCCCCAGGGTGGGTACGAGCAGTACTTC
.	TRBJ1-6	.	TRBV28	CASSWPTGPNSPLHF	TGTGCCAGCAGCTGGCCGACAGGTCCTAATTCACCCCTCCACTTT
.	TRBJ2-2	.	TRBV14	CASSRRPGLGTGELFF	TGTGCCAGCAGCCGAAGACCGGGTCTCGGGACCGGGGAGCTGTTTTTT
.	TRBJ1-5	.	TRBV5-3	CARSWRFQPQHF	TGTGCCAGAAGCTGGAGGTTTCAGCCCCAGCATTTT
TRBD1	TRBJ1-5	.	TRBV7-8	CASSNRDSGYQPQHF	TGTGCCAGCAGCAACCGGGACAGCGGATATCAGCCCCAGCATTTT
TRBD2	TRBJ2-3	.	TRBV6-6	CASRIAGAASDTQYF	TGTGCCAGCAGGATAGCGGGAGCGGCATCAGATACGCAGTATTTT
.	TRBJ2-7	.	TRBV9	CASSVARASEQYF	TGTGCCAGCAGCGTAGCCCGCGCCTCCGAGCAGTACTTC
TRBD1	TRBJ1-5	few	TRBV9	CASSVGGTGNQPQHF	TGTGCCAGCAGCGTAGGCGGGACAGGGAATCAGCCCCAGCATTTT
TRBD1	TRBJ1-1	once	TRBV28	CASSLDRVNTEAFF	TGTGCCAGCAGCTTAGACAGGGTGAACACTGAAGCTTTCTTT
.	TRBJ2-7	once	TRBV29-1	CSVLPYEQYF	TGCAGCGTTCTTCCCTACGAGCAGTACTTC
.	TRBJ1-2	.	TRBV5-1	CASSFRALGYGYTF	TGCGCCAGCAGCTTTCGTGCACTCGGCTATGGCTACACCTTC
.	TRBJ2-7	.	TRBV7-2	CASSSTGTYEQYF	TGTGCCAGCAGCTCCACAGGGACCTACGAGCAGTACTTC
.	TRBJ2-1	.	TRBV7-3	CASSLLWRDREQFF	TGTGCCAGCAGCTTACTTTGGCGGGACCGGGAGCAGTTCTTC
TRBD1	TRBJ1-4	few	TRBV19	CASRDPGQGATNEKLFF	TGTGCCAGTAGGGACCCGGGACAGGGGGCAACTAATGAAAAACTGTTTTTT
.	TRBJ2-7	.	TRBV19	CASSSRLAHKGQYF	TGTGCCAGTAGCTCCCGTCTAGCCCACAAGGGGCAGTACTTC
.	TRBJ2-1	.	TRBV5-1	CASSLGSGTYNEQFF	TGCGCCAGCAGCTTGGGCAGCGGAACCTACAATGAGCAGTTCTTC
.	TRBJ2-3	.	TRBV5-1	CASSTGQRANTDTQYF	TGCGCCAGCAGCACCGGACAGCGCGCGAACACAGATACGCAGTATTTT